The clone carrying this T cell receptor beta chain has just a few counts. Its cognate antigen is unknown. The data are from a study of T-cell reconstitution after alpha-beta-depleted transplantation in children. Study-wide results and caveats: At the one-year point after transplant, T-cell counts and TCRbeta diversity were found to come mostly from T cells that had been newly produced. Day-60 TCRbeta diversity that was high in some patients was derived from surviving recipient T cells and thymic progenitors. Expanded graft clones numbering several hundred reportedly gave rise to alpha-beta T cells about two months after transplant.

CDR3 length: 15 residues. The ends lost 6 bases at V and 2 bases at J; junction bases unmatched: 10. Germline CDR1 DFQATT, CDR2 SNEGSKA (reference sequence). The TCRbeta library was prepared with unique molecular identifiers. Via MiXCR, TCRdb re-called the PCR reads, giving one row per CDR3 protein. This table holds about 76,000 distinct CDR3 sequences, 13% to 15% found once. The material was PBMCs, mostly from graft donor cells, obtained 180 days after TCRalphabeta/CD19-depleted stem cell transplant. This receptor was obtained from a male patient between 2 and 15 years old who had a stem cell transplant for acute lymphoblastic leukemia, so the T cells may come from the graft donor. This chain links TRBV20-1 with TRBJ2-7, with TRBD2 matching 10 bases. The CDR3 region is CSATHLAGATYEQYF. CDR3 DNA sequence: TGCAGTGCCACCCATCTAGCGGGGGCCACCTACGAGCAGTACTTC.